This TCR beta chain was obtained from a study of T cell responses to AZD1222 COVID-19 vaccine. Study-level information: Second-dose recipients at about 4 or about 12 weeks were treated as one pooled group.

Using immunoSEQ multiplex PCR, the repertoire was profiled, and TCRdb retains in-frame clones only, with some absent. The sample yields 130,000 or so clones, approximately 88% seen once. V was clipped by 7 bases and J by 3 bases; unmatched bases: 5. There are 13 residues in the CDR3. Germline lookup yields CDR1 SQVTM and CDR2 ANQGSEA. Overall study results and limits: Targeting of unmutated variant regions was reportedly seen in nearly half of spike-specific TCRs. It was only six AZD1222 recipients who were seropositive at baseline.

With respect to this clone: Antigen specificity is unknown.

This TCR was recovered from an adult in good health. V is TRBV29-1 and J is TRBJ1-4; 7 bases line up with TRBD1. Specimen: peripheral blood, collected on day 0 of AZD1222 vaccination. CDR3 nucleotide sequence: TGCAGCGCCATGACAGGGCCTAATGAAAAACTGTTTTTT. It translates to CSAMTGPNEKLFF.